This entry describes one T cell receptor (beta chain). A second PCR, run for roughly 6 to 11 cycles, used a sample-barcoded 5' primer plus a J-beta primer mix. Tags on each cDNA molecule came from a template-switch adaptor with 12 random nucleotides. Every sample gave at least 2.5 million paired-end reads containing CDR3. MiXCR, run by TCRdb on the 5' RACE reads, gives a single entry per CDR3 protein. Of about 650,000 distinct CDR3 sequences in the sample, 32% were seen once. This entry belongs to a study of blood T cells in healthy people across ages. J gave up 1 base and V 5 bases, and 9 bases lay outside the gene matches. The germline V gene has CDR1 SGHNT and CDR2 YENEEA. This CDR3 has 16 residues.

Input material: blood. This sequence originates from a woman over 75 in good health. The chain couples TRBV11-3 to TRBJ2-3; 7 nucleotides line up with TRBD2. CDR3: CASSPGEGSGTDTQYF. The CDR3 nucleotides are TGTGCCAGCAGCCCCGGGGAGGGGTCCGGCACAGATACGCAGTATTTT.